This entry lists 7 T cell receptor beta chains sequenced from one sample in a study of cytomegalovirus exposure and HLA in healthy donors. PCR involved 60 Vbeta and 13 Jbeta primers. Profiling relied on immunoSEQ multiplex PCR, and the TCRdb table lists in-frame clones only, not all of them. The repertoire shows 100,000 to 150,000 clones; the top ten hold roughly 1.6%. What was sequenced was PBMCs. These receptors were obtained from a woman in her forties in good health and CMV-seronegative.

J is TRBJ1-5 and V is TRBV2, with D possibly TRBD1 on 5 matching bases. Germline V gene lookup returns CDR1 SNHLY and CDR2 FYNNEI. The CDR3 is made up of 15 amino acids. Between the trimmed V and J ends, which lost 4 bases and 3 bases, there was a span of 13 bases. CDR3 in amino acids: CASSVIGGDNQPQHF. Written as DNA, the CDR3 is TGTGCCAGCAGTGTCATAGGAGGGGACAATCAGCCCCAGCATTTT.

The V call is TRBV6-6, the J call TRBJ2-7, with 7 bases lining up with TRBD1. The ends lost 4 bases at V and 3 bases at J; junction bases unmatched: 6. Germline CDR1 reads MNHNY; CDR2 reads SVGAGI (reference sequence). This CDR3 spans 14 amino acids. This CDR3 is CASSSTGTVYEQYV. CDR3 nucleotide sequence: TGTGCCAGCAGTTCTACCGGGACAGTCTACGAGCAGTACGTC.

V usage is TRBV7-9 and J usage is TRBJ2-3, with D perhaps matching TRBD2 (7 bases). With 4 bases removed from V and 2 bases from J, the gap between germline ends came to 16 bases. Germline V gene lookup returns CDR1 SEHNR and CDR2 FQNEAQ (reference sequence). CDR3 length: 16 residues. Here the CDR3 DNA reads TGTGCCAGCAGCTCGGGGGCGGGGGCCCCCACAGATACGCAGTATTTT. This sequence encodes CASSSGAGAPTDTQYF. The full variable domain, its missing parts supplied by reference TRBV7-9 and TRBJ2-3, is DTGVSQNPRHKITKRGQNVTFRCDPISEHNRLYWYRQTLGQGPEFLTYFQNEAQLEKSRLLSDRFSAERPKGSFSTLEIQRTEQGDSAMYLCASSSGAGAPTDTQYFGPGTRLTVL.

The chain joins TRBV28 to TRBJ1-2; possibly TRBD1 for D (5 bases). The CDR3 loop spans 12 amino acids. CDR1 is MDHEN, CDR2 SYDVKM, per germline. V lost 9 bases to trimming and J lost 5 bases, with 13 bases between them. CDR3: CASFQGRYGYTF. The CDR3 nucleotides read TGTGCCAGTTTTCAGGGAAGATATGGCTACACCTTC.

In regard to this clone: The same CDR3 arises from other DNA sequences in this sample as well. The CDR3 DNA reads as TGTGCCAGCAGTCCAGGGGGGAGCAATCAGCCCCAGCATTTT. Protein product: CASSPGGSNQPQHF. The chain has TRBV6-1 and TRBJ1-5, with 7 positions matching TRBD1. This CDR3 is built from 14 residues. CDR1 is MNHNS, CDR2 SASEGT, per germline. Trimming took 5 bases from V and 1 from J; bases not matched to a gene: 2.

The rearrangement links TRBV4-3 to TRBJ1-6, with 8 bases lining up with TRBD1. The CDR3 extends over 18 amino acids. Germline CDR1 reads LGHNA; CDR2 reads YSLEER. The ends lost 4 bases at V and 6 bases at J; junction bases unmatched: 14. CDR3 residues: CASSRQNQGTGSNSPLHF. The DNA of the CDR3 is TGCGCCAGCAGCCGCCAAAATCAGGGGACAGGTTCTAATTCACCCCTCCACTTT.

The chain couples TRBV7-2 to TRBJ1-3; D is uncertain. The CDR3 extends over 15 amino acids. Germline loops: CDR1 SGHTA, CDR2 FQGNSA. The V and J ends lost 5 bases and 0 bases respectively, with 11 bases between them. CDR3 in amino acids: CASSPGGHSGNTIYF. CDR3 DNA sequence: TGTGCCAGCAGCCCCGGCGGCCACTCTGGAAACACCATATATTTT.